This T cell receptor beta chain emerged from a study of cytomegalovirus exposure and HLA in healthy donors. Germline V gene data show CDR1 as MGHRA and CDR2 as YSYEKL. After removal of 3 bases from V and 0 bases from J, the junction contained 5 bases not matched to a gene. CDR3 size: 17 residues. The donors, nominally healthy at sampling, likely had unrecorded immune exposures. In the case of this clone: Its target is unknown.

Findings and caveats of the study: What TCR beta sequences reportedly achieved was accurate prediction of HLA-A and HLA-B alleles in most subjects. When analyzed later, the rates of TCR association showed variation by HLA locus, with DRB1 the most and HLA-C the fewest.

The primer mix had 60 Vbeta and 13 Jbeta primers. TCRdb's copy holds only in-frame clones and misses some; the assay was immunoSEQ multiplex PCR. The data contain some 110,000 clones, approximately 60% of them singletons. The TCR sequence derives from a woman in her 30s in good health and CMV-seronegative. Sequencing was done on a sample of PBMCs. The gene calls are TRBV4-1 and TRBJ2-1; 10 bases are shared with TRBD2. CDR3 loop: CASSQGSGRSSYNEQFF. Written as DNA, the CDR3 is TGCGCCAGCAGCCAGGGTAGCGGGAGGAGCTCCTACAATGAGCAGTTCTTC.